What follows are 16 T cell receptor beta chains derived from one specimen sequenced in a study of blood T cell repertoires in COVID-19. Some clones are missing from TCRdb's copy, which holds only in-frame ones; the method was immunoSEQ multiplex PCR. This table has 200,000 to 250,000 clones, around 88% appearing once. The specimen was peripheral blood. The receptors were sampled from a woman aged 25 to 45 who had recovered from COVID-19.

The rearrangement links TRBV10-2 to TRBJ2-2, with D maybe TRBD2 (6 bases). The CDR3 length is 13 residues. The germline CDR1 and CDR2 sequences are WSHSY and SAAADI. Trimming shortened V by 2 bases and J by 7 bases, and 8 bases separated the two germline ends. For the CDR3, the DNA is TGCGCCAGCAGTGAGGGGGGAGGCGGGGAGCTGTTTTTT. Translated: CASSEGGGGELFF.

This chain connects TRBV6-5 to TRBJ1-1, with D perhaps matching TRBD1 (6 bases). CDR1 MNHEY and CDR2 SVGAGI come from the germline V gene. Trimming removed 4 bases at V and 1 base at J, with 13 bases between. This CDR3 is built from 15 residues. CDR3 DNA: TGTGCCAGCAGTTGGCAGGGGCTCGGGAACACTGAAGCTTTCTTT. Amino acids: CASSWQGLGNTEAFF.

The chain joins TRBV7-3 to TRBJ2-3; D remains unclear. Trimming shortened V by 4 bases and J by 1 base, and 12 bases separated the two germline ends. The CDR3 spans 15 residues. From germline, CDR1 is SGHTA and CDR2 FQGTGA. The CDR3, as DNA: TGTGCCAGCAGCTCCGGGTTGATTGGCACAGATACGCAGTATTTT. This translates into CASSSGLIGTDTQYF.

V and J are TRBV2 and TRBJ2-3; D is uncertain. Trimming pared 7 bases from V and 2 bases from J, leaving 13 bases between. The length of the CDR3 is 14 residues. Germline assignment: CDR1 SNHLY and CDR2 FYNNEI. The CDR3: CASTEEVSTDTQYF. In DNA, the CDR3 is TGTGCCAGCACCGAAGAGGTCTCCACAGATACGCAGTATTTT.

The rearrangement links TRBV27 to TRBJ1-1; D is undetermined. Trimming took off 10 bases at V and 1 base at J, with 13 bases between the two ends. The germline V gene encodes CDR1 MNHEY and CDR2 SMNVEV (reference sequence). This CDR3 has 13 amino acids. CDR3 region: CANSYGRNTEAFF. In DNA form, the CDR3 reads TGTGCCAACTCCTACGGGAGGAACACTGAAGCTTTCTTT.

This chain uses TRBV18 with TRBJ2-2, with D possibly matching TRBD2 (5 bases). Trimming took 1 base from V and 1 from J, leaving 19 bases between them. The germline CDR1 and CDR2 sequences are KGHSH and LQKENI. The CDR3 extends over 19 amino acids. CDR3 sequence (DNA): TGTGCCAGCTCACCACTCCGACTAAGCGGAGAGATGAACACCGGGGAGCTGTTTTTT. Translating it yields CASSPLRLSGEMNTGELFF.

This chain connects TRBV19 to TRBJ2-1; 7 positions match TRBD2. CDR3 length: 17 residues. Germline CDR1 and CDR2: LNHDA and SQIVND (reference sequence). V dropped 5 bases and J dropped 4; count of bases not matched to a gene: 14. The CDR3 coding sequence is TGTGCCAGTAGTCCCCATCCTAGCGGCCGGAGATACAATGAGCAGTTCTTC. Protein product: CASSPHPSGRRYNEQFF.

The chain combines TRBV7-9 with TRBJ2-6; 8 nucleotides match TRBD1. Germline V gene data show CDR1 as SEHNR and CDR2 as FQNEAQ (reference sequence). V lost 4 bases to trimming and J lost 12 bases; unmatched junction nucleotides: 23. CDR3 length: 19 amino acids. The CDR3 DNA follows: TGTGCCAGCAGCTCTAGGGGGCAGGGGGCAGGTTACGGGCTAAGCGTCCTGACTTTC. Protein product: CASSSRGQGAGYGLSVLTF.

CDR3 sequence (DNA): TGTGCCAGCAGTGGAGGGGGCTCTGGCTACACCTTC. It specifies CASSGGGSGYTF. The chain joins TRBV25-1 to TRBJ1-2, with TRBD1 matching 7 bases. The CDR3 extends over 12 amino acids. CDR1 and CDR2 (germline): MGHDK, SYGVNS. The ends lost 4 bases at V and 7 bases at J; junction bases unmatched: 3.

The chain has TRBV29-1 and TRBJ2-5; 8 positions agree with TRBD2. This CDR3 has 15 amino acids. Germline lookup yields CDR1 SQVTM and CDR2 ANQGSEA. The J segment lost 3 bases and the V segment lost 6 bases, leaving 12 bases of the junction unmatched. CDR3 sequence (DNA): TGCAGCGTCGGGATCCGGGGGGGCTCTAAAGAGACCCAGTACTTC. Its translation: CSVGIRGGSKETQYF.

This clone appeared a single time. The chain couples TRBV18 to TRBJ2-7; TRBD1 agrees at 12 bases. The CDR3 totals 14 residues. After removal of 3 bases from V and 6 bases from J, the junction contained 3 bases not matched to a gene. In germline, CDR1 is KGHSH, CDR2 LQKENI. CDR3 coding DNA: TGTGCCAGCTCACCGGGACAGGGGGCCGGCGAGCAGTACTTC. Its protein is CASSPGQGAGEQYF.

CDR3 residues: CASGPTGGFRALHF. The CDR3 DNA reads TGTGCTAGTGGTCCGACGGGGGGCTTCAGGGCCCTCCACTTT. The rearrangement links TRBV12-5 to TRBJ1-6; D possibly corresponds to TRBD1 (6 bases). The CDR3 contains 14 residues. CDR1 LGHNT and CDR2 FRNRAP come from the germline V gene. V was cut by 5 bases and J by 14 bases, with 19 bases left in between.

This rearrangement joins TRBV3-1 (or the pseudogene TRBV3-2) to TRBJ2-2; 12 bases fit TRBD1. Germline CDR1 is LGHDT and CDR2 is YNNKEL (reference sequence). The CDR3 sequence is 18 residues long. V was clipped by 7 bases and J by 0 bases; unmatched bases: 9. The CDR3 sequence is CASTPGTGGAPNTGELFF. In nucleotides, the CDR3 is TGTGCCAGCACCCCCGGGACAGGGGGCGCCCCGAACACCGGGGAGCTGTTTTTT.

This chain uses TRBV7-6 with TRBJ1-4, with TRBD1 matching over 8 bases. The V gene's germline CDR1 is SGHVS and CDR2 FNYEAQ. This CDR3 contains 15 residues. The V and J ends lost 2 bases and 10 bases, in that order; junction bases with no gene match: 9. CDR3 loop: CASSLWGTGRGKLFF. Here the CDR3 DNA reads TGTGCCAGCAGCTTATGGGGGACAGGAAGGGGAAAACTGTTTTTT.

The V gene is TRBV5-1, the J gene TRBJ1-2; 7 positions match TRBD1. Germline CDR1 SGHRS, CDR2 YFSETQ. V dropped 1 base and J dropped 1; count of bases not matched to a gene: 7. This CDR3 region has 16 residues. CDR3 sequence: CASSLTGTDLNYGYTF. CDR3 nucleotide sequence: TGCGCCAGCAGCTTGACCGGGACAGATCTTAACTATGGCTACACCTTC.

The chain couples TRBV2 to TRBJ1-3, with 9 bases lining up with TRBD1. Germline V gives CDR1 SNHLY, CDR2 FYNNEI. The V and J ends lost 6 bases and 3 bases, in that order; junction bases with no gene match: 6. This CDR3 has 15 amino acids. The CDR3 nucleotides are TGTGCCAGCAGCTCACAGGGGGCCAGTGGAAACACCATATATTTT. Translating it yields CASSSQGASGNTIYF.